This TCR beta chain was sequenced in a study of technical replicates of blood from a few donors (dated 2017 in TCRdb). For CDR1 and CDR2, the germline V gene lists SGHTA and FQGNSA. The cysteine opens and the phenylalanine closes a CDR3 of 19 amino acids. CDR3 DNA is the only sequence kept; it has 57 bases, read in frame from the first base. The V end gives up 7 bases and the J end 0 bases, leaving 17 bases in the junction not matched to a gene. As concerns this clone: Which antigen it targets is not known. Per-base qualities were not stored, and no clone one base away is much larger.

Library preparation was by the immunoSEQ multiplex PCR assay. In its TCRdb copy, this immuneACCESS table keeps in-frame sequences only and misses some clones. Where compared with another copy, unresolved V genes explain less than half of these, and the others have no known cause. The sample table records tens of thousands of clones; roughly 98% of these occur just once. The ten largest clones capture 0.15% of the sample. Sequencing used T cells isolated from PBMCs. Recombination connected TRBV7-2 to TRBJ2-1; 8 bases in between match TRBD2. This receptor was identified in a human donor in good health. This receptor has the CDR3 CASTQKGSGSKSSYNEQFF. At the DNA level, the sequence is TGTGCCAGCACCCAAAAGGGCAGCGGGAGTAAAAGCTCCTACAATGAGCAGTTCTTC.